This TCR beta chain comes out of a study of T cell repertoires in cytomegalovirus infection. V gave up 8 bases and J gave up 8 bases, with 21 bases separating them. There are 15 residues in the CDR3. This clonotype has just a few counts. Its antigen is currently unknown. TCRdb reprocessed the reads with MiXCR, giving one entry per CDR3 protein. The sample includes about 770,000 distinct CDR3 sequences, about 29% of them seen just once. This sample comprised cultured CD8+ T cells from PBMCs, obtained from culture after CMV antigen stimulation. The receptor was derived from a human donor in good health (CMV status not recorded). Some clones in this sample may be carry-over from other donors' samples. This chain connects TRBV12-3 or TRBV12-4 to TRBJ1-4; unclear D gene. CDR3 residues: CASGQPGSQAEKLFF. The CDR3, as DNA: TGTGCCAGCGGCCAACCGGGCTCGCAGGCAGAAAAACTGTTTTTT.